This is a list of T cell receptor beta chains from one sample in a study of blood T cells in healthy people across ages. Via MiXCR, TCRdb re-called the 5' RACE reads, giving one row per CDR3 protein. The sample includes about 670,000 distinct CDR3 sequences, around 38% of them seen just once. Specimen: blood. These receptors all come from a man at least 80 years old in good health. Each CDR3 is given with its conserved first and last residue. The order of the fields is V gene, CDR3 protein.

TRBV9 CASSLGLAGSLLETQYF
TRBV6-1 CASSEIYEQYF
TRBV7-2 CASSLYQLGGSREQYF
TRBV12-3/TRBV12-4 CASSGTGVEKLFF
TRBV28 CASSRTGQETQYF
TRBV7-3 CASSSRLGSGSTDTQYF
TRBV12-3/TRBV12-4 CASSAGGSYEQYF
TRBV7-8 CASSFGGGDGYTF
TRBV12-5 CASGLPNTYEQYF
TRBV20-1 CSARDRDRHNYGYTF
TRBV29-1 CSVEVRPGQGDGYTF
TRBV4-3 CASSQESRGGFYEQYF
TRBV6-2/TRBV6-3 CASNLGVGTSEQYF
TRBV6-2/TRBV6-3 CASSLYTSGRSLGEQFF
TRBV6-2/TRBV6-3 CASSSYGAAKNIQYF
TRBV15 CATSRSGTGAYEQYF